This T cell receptor beta chain was profiled in a study of Ad26.COV2.S vaccination and SARS-CoV-2 variants. Sequencing was performed with immunoSEQ multiplex PCR; in TCRdb, only in-frame clones are kept and a portion is missing. In the table there are roughly 320,000 clones, roughly 87% of which are singletons. As for treatment: roughly 19 received Ad26.COV2.S at low or high dose, single or two shots; a few received placebo; per-sample allocation not given. All samples were drawn on day 63, counting from the first vaccine or placebo injection. Donation was by an adult aged 18-55 years who was in Boston. Germline CDR1 reads LNHDA; CDR2 reads SQIVND (reference sequence). CDR3 size: 16 residues. Trimming shortened V by 5 bases and J by 0 bases, and 15 bases separated the two germline ends.

This chain links TRBV19 with TRBJ2-3, with D perhaps matching TRBD1 or TRBD2 (6 bases each). The receptor comes from a person between 18 and 59 years old who received the Ad26.COV2.S COVID-19 vaccine or a placebo. Material: peripheral blood, obtained in a trial of Ad26.COV2.S vaccine versus placebo. The CDR3 sequence is CASSRSGAGSTDTQYF. CDR3 DNA: TGTGCCAGTAGTCGCTCGGGGGCAGGAAGCACAGATACGCAGTATTTT.